Here is one TCR beta chain with its context. CDR3 length: 15 amino acids. Germline loops: CDR1 GTSNPN, CDR2 SVGIG (reference sequence). Germline trimming cut 1 base from V and 0 bases from J; bases unmatched to any gene: 4. The data belong to a study of shared clonotypes between healthy human individuals. The assay was carried out at the deep level. Some clones are missing from TCRdb's copy, which holds only in-frame ones; the method was immunoSEQ multiplex PCR. The sample holds approximately 250,000 clones, under 80% seen once. The gene calls are TRBV30 and TRBJ1-1; 8 bases are shared with TRBD1. The material sequenced was memory CD4+ T cells sorted from blood. Subset here: CD45RA-negative fraction. This sequence originates from a man aged 25 to 40 in good health. The CDR3: CAWSGNRGVNTEAFF. CDR3 nucleotide sequence: TGTGCCTGGAGTGGAAACAGGGGGGTGAACACTGAAGCTTTCTTT.